The next 22 T cell receptor beta chains were all read from a single sample in a study of blood T cell repertoires in COVID-19. Clones were read by immunoSEQ multiplex PCR, and TCRdb kept only the in-frame ones, dropping some. The profile shows 200,000 to 250,000 clones, approximately 87% of them singletons. Sequenced sample: peripheral blood. These receptors all come from a man aged 60 to 69 with acute or convalescent COVID-19.

This clone was recorded a few times. V gene TRBV11-3 combines with J gene TRBJ2-5; TRBD2 aligns across 11 bases. J was trimmed by 4 bases and V by 5 bases; bases with no gene match: 9. This CDR3 has 16 residues. Germline values: CDR1 SGHNT, CDR2 YENEEA. CDR3 coding DNA: TGTGCCAGCAGCCCCCTTAGCGGGAGGGCCTTAGAGACCCAGTACTTC. Protein sequence: CASSPLSGRALETQYF. Full variable domain (rest looked up from reference TRBV11-3 and TRBJ2-5): EAGVVQSPRYKIIEKKQPVAFWCNPISGHNTLYWYLQNLGQGPELLIRYENEEAVDDSQLPKDRFSAERLKGVDSTLKIQPAELGDSAVYLCASSPLSGRALETQYFGPGTRLLVL.

J is TRBJ2-1 and V is TRBV28; 8 bases agree with TRBD1. This CDR3 region has 14 residues. With 4 bases clipped from V and 5 bases from J, the junction kept 4 bases outside the gene matches. Germline CDR1 is MDHEN and CDR2 is SYDVKM. CDR3 protein: CASSSGTGHNEQFF. Written as DNA, the CDR3 is TGTGCCAGCAGTTCCGGGACAGGCCACAATGAGCAGTTCTTC.

V gene TRBV10-3 combines with J gene TRBJ2-2, with TRBD2 matching 10 bases. Unmatched junction bases numbered 5, after V lost 10 bases and J lost 3 bases. Germline V gene sequence: CDR1 ENHRY, CDR2 SYGVKD. This CDR3 has 14 residues. CDR3 DNA sequence: TGTGCCACGCTAGCGGGAGAACACACCGGGGAGCTGTTTTTT. The encoded protein is CATLAGEHTGELFF.

The rearrangement uses TRBV24-1 and TRBJ2-3; 10 nucleotides match TRBD1. The CDR3 consists of 17 residues. Germline V gene sequence: CDR1 KGHDR, CDR2 SFDVKD. V lost 4 bases, J lost 4 bases, and 10 bases stayed unmatched. In DNA, the CDR3 is TGTGCCACCAGTGAACCAGACAGGGGGCTGGAGTCAGATACGCAGTATTTT. Its protein product is CATSEPDRGLESDTQYF.

The chain combines TRBV9 with TRBJ2-3; 9 bases line up with TRBD1. The CDR3 extends over 20 amino acids. V lost 4 bases, J lost 2 bases, and 20 bases stayed unmatched. Germline V gene data show CDR1 as SGDLS and CDR2 as YYNGEE. The CDR3, as DNA: TGTGCCAGCAGCTCCACCGGGACAGGGTCAACGGCGGGGCCCACAGATACGCAGTATTTT. Its protein product is CASSSTGTGSTAGPTDTQYF.

The gene calls are TRBV6-5 and TRBJ1-1; TRBD1 matches at 8 bases. J lost 4 bases, V lost 8 bases, and 6 bases had no gene match. The germline V gene has CDR1 MNHEY and CDR2 SVGAGI. This CDR3 has 13 amino acids. CDR3 coding DNA: TGTGCCAGCGGAAAGGACAGGGCCACTGAAGCTTTCTTT. It is translated as CASGKDRATEAFF.

The chain links TRBV18 to TRBJ1-4, with a possible D match to TRBD1 (6 bases). There are 15 residues in the CDR3. CDR1 and CDR2 (germline): KGHSH, LQKENI. V dropped 6 bases and J dropped 5 bases, with 16 bases sitting between them. In DNA, the CDR3 is TGTGCCAGCTCCGCGGGAGGGGGAGCCAATGAAAAACTGTTTTTT. Its translation: CASSAGGGANEKLFF.

This chain joins TRBV28 and TRBJ1-6; a weak D match, TRBD1 (6 bases). The CDR3 is 15 amino acids. The germline CDR1 and CDR2 sequences are MDHEN and SYDVKM. Between the trimmed V and J ends, which lost 5 bases and 7 bases, there was a span of 15 bases. The CDR3 nucleotides are TGTGCCAGCAGTACGATTGGGACACAGAATTCACCCCTCCACTTT. Amino acids: CASSTIGTQNSPLHF.

The rearrangement joins TRBV19 to TRBJ2-1, with 12 bases lining up with TRBD1. Germline V CDR1 and CDR2: LNHDA, SQIVND (reference sequence). With V trimmed by 4 bases and J by 10 bases, 8 bases remained unmatched. The length of the CDR3 is 15 residues. Here the CDR3 DNA reads TGTGCCAGTAGTACCCCGGGACAGGGGGCGGAGGAGCAGTTCTTC. Translation: CASSTPGQGAEEQFF.

The gene calls are TRBV27 and TRBJ1-3; 7 nucleotides agree with TRBD1. J gave up 2 bases and V 6 bases, and 7 bases lay outside the gene matches. Germline CDR1 reads MNHEY; CDR2 reads SMNVEV (reference sequence). CDR3 size: 15 residues. The CDR3 loop reads CASRLTGNAGNTIYF. The CDR3 nucleotides are TGTGCCAGCAGATTGACAGGGAATGCTGGAAACACCATATATTTT.

The chain links TRBV5-4 to TRBJ1-4; TRBD1 aligns across 7 bases. This CDR3 is 14 amino acids long. V lost 4 bases, J lost 8 bases, and 8 bases stayed unmatched. Germline-derived CDR1 and CDR2 are SGHNT and YYREEE (reference sequence). For the CDR3, the DNA is TGTGCCAGCAGCCCTCGGGACAGAGAAGAAAAACTGTTTTTT. Its protein is CASSPRDREEKLFF.

The genes are TRBV6-5 and TRBJ1-6; tentative D call: TRBD1 (5 bases). Deletions cut 7 bases from V and 5 bases from J, with 12 bases between. The CDR3 consists of 14 residues. CDR1 MNHEY and CDR2 SVGAGI come from the germline V gene. The CDR3 sequence: CASTPGLNNSPLHF. CDR3 nucleotides: TGTGCCAGCACCCCGGGACTGAATAATTCACCCCTCCACTTT.

The rearrangement links TRBV19 to TRBJ2-7; 7 bases line up with TRBD1. CDR1 is LNHDA, CDR2 SQIVND, per germline (reference sequence). With 9 bases clipped from V and 2 bases from J, the junction kept 19 bases outside the gene matches. The CDR3 spans 17 residues. The CDR3 spells CARKPSGGQEVPYEQYF. CDR3 bases: TGTGCCAGGAAACCCTCCGGAGGACAGGAGGTTCCCTACGAGCAGTACTTC.

The chain links TRBV30 to TRBJ2-7; maybe TRBD2 (6 bases). V lost 1 base and J lost 5, with 9 bases in between. Germline lookup yields CDR1 GTSNPN and CDR2 SVGIG (reference sequence). This CDR3 contains 12 residues. The CDR3 sequence is CAWSGEADEQYF. CDR3 nucleotides: TGTGCCTGGAGTGGGGAGGCGGACGAGCAGTACTTC.

This chain uses TRBV7-2 with TRBJ2-1; no clear D. This CDR3 has 13 residues. Trimming pared 5 bases from V and 5 bases from J, leaving 10 bases between. Germline values: CDR1 SGHTA, CDR2 FQGNSA. CDR3 region: CASSLGRDNEQFF. The CDR3 DNA is TGTGCCAGCAGCCTAGGCCGGGACAATGAGCAGTTCTTC.

V is TRBV6-6 and J is TRBJ2-4; D unresolved. The CDR3 is made up of 16 amino acids. Germline V lookup: CDR1 MNHNY, CDR2 SVGAGI (reference sequence). V shed 7 bases and J shed 0 bases, with 16 bases lying between them. CDR3 in amino acids: CASMSGGELAKNIQYF. DNA of the CDR3: TGTGCCAGCATGAGTGGCGGTGAATTAGCCAAAAACATTCAGTACTTC.

The rearrangement links TRBV7-2 to TRBJ2-2; no clear D. CDR3 size: 12 residues. The ends were cut back, 5 bases at V and 3 bases at J, with 4 bases in the middle. CDR1 is SGHTA, CDR2 FQGNSA, per germline. The CDR3 bases are TGTGCCAGCAGCCCTTACACCGGGGAGCTGTTTTTT. Its translation: CASSPYTGELFF.

The CDR3 DNA follows: TGTGCCTGGAGTGTTAGATTGGAGACCCAGTACTTC. It is translated as CAWSVRLETQYF. The chain links TRBV30 to TRBJ2-5; no firm D call. CDR3 size: 12 residues. V was pared by 0 bases and J by 5 bases, with 7 bases between. Germline values: CDR1 GTSNPN, CDR2 SVGIG (reference sequence).

The CDR3, as DNA: TGTGCCAGTAGTATAAGATCTACCCGACAGGGCTCCTATGGCTACACCTTC. Amino acids: CASSIRSTRQGSYGYTF. V gene TRBV19 combines with J gene TRBJ1-2, with 7 bases matching TRBD1. Germline CDR1 is LNHDA and CDR2 is SQIVND (reference sequence). CDR3 length: 17 residues. J gave up 4 bases and V 2 bases, and 13 bases lay outside the gene matches.

This clone was counted only a few times. This rearrangement joins TRBV19 to TRBJ1-5; TRBD1 matches 9 bases. The V and J ends lost 7 bases and 0 bases, in that order; junction bases with no gene match: 4. This CDR3 comprises 15 residues. From germline, CDR1 is LNHDA and CDR2 SQIVND (reference sequence). DNA of the CDR3: TGTGCCAGTACCGAGGACAGGGGTAGCAATCAGCCCCAGCATTTT. Translated: CASTEDRGSNQPQHF.

The chain has TRBV7-6 and TRBJ2-7; TRBD1 agrees at 9 bases. CDR3 length: 15 amino acids. Trimming removed 1 base from V and 4 bases from J; junction bases left unmatched: 5. Germline V gives CDR1 SGHVS, CDR2 FNYEAQ. DNA for the CDR3: TGTGCCAGCAGCTTAGTGAGGGGACAGGGTTACGAGCAGTACTTC. Amino acids: CASSLVRGQGYEQYF.

The CDR3 DNA sequence: TGTGCCAGCAGCCAAGACCTTCTGGCAGGTCAGCCCCAGCATTTT. Translating gives CASSQDLLAGQPQHF. The chain carries TRBV3-1 (or the pseudogene TRBV3-2) and TRBJ1-5; unclear D gene. The CDR3 covers 15 residues. Germline CDR1 and CDR2: LGHDT and YNNKEL (reference sequence). V was clipped by 0 bases and J by 6 bases, with 12 bases between them.